The 20 T cell receptor beta chains reported below all come from one sample, sequenced in a study of OX40 agonist ivuxolimab in advanced cancers. Sequencing was performed with immunoSEQ multiplex PCR; in TCRdb, only in-frame clones are kept and a portion is missing. The sample contains tens of thousands of clones, over 85% of which appear only once. The sequencing used CD4+ or CD8+ T cells sorted from blood, collected in a trial of the OX40 agonist ivuxolimab. All receptors come from an adult with an advanced solid tumor such as melanoma, head and neck, liver or kidney cancer.

The V call is TRBV6-6, the J call TRBJ1-5; possible D gene TRBD1, 5 bases. The CDR3 runs to 16 residues. The V end lost 2 bases, the J end lost 6 bases, and 17 bases lay between the germline ends. The germline gives CDR1 MNHNY, CDR2 SVGAGI (reference sequence). In nucleotides, the CDR3 is TGTGCCAGCAGTTACGTTCGACAGCAGTGGGGTCAGCCCCAGCATTTT. This translates into CASSYVRQQWGQPQHF.

The V and J genes are TRBV7-6 and TRBJ1-4; D is uncertain. The CDR3 is 13 residues long. V lost 6 bases and J 6 bases, leaving 11 bases between the germline ends. Germline-derived CDR1 and CDR2 are SGHVS and FNYEAQ. For the CDR3, the DNA is TGTGCCAGCAGTCGGCCGGCGGATGAAAAACTGTTTTTT. Translated: CASSRPADEKLFF.

Comments on this clone: The sample has other DNA sequences that encode this CDR3 too. This chain uses TRBV12-5 with TRBJ2-7; D gene unclear. Germline loops: CDR1 LGHNT, CDR2 FRNRAP. Deletions cut 0 bases from V and 6 bases from J, with 6 bases between. The CDR3 is 12 amino acids. The CDR3 sequence: CASGLVEGEQYF. CDR3 nucleotide sequence: TGTGCTAGTGGTTTGGTGGAAGGCGAGCAGTACTTC.

CDR3 DNA: TGCAGTGCTAGTATATACAATGAGCAGTTCTTC. Translation: CSASIYNEQFF. The chain combines TRBV20-1 with TRBJ2-1; D unclear. The CDR3 has 11 amino acids. The V end was cut by 3 bases, the J end by 4 bases, with 4 bases between. Germline V gene data show CDR1 as DFQATT and CDR2 as SNEGSKA (reference sequence).

The chain uses TRBV28 and TRBJ1-5, with D possibly TRBD1 on 6 matching bases. CDR1 MDHEN and CDR2 SYDVKM come from the germline V gene. The CDR3 covers 16 residues. V lost 4 bases and J lost 6, with 19 bases in between. The CDR3 is CASSSEGGRRGQPQHF. The CDR3 region has the DNA TGTGCCAGCAGTTCGGAGGGGGGGCGACGGGGTCAGCCCCAGCATTTT.

The chain uses TRBV7-3 and TRBJ2-4; maybe TRBD1 (6 bases). Germline CDR1 and CDR2: SGHTA and FQGTGA. Trimming removed 6 bases at V and 7 bases at J, with 19 bases between. The length of the CDR3 is 15 residues. CDR3 coding DNA: TGTGCCAGCAGTACCGCTGCAGGGGATTGGAACATTCAGTACTTC. The encoded protein is CASSTAAGDWNIQYF.

The chain employs TRBV29-1 and TRBJ2-5; D uncertain. Trimming cost V 3 bases and J 6 bases, with 11 bases left between them. CDR3 size: 12 residues. Per the germline V gene, CDR1 is SQVTM and CDR2 is ANQGSEA. The CDR3 reads CSVDLGMKTQYF. CDR3 in DNA: TGCAGCGTTGATCTGGGGATGAAGACCCAGTACTTC.

The chain's CDR3 is CASSHGLASQETQYF. The CDR3 DNA is TGCGCCAGCAGCCACGGACTAGCTTCCCAAGAGACCCAGTACTTC. The chain employs TRBV4-1 and TRBJ2-5, with 8 positions matching TRBD2. The V and J ends lost 3 bases and 1 base, in that order; junction bases with no gene match: 4. The CDR3 spans 15 residues. Germline values: CDR1 MGHRA, CDR2 YSYEKL.

The chain links TRBV6-6 to TRBJ1-6; no firm D call. This CDR3 contains 15 residues. Trimming shortened V by 7 bases and J by 0 bases, and 10 bases separated the two germline ends. Germline V gives CDR1 MNHNY, CDR2 SVGAGI (reference sequence). The CDR3 spells CASNGLSSYNSPLHF. Written as DNA, the CDR3 is TGTGCCAGCAACGGACTTAGCTCCTATAATTCACCCCTCCACTTT.

This clone was recorded only once. V gene TRBV2 combines with J gene TRBJ2-7; D is possibly TRBD1 (6 bases). Germline CDR1 SNHLY, CDR2 FYNNEI. The germline V and J ends were trimmed by 4 bases and 5 bases, with 15 bases remaining between them. This CDR3 region has 14 residues. CDR3 amino acids: CASSGHRVYHEQYF. CDR3 in DNA: TGTGCCAGCAGTGGGCACAGGGTCTACCACGAGCAGTACTTC.

The chain couples TRBV10-3 to TRBJ1-1; no firm D call. This CDR3 contains 12 residues. The V end lost 4 bases, the J end lost 1 base, and 4 bases lay between the germline ends. Germline CDR1 ENHRY, CDR2 SYGVKD. The CDR3 DNA sequence: TGTGCCATCAGTGGCCAGAACACTGAAGCTTTCTTT. Its translation is CAISGQNTEAFF.

The chain carries TRBV2 and TRBJ1-1; D is perhaps TRBD1 (5 bases). V lost 4 bases and J 0 bases, leaving 9 bases between the germline ends. The CDR3 spans 14 residues. Germline values: CDR1 SNHLY, CDR2 FYNNEI. CDR3 in amino acids: CASSGRGLNTEAFF. The CDR3 coding sequence is TGTGCCAGCAGTGGGAGGGGCCTGAACACTGAAGCTTTCTTT.

This rearrangement joins TRBV18 to TRBJ2-3, with 7 bases identical to TRBD1. V shed 3 bases, J shed 2 bases, and the junction held 2 bases outside the gene matches. This CDR3 is built from 14 residues. The germline CDR1 and CDR2 sequences are KGHSH and LQKENI. CDR3 region: CASSPTGTTDTQYF. The CDR3 DNA follows: TGTGCCAGCTCACCGACAGGGACCACAGATACGCAGTATTTT. The full variable domain, with the rest looked up from reference TRBV18 and TRBJ2-3, is NAGVMQNPRHLVRRRGQEARLRCSPMKGHSHVYWYRQLPEEGLKFMVYLQKENIIDESGMPKERFSAEFPKEGPSILRIQQVVRGDSAAYFCASSPTGTTDTQYFGPGTRLTVL.

V usage is TRBV7-6 and J usage is TRBJ2-3; 8 positions match TRBD1. Germline loops: CDR1 SGHVS, CDR2 FNYEAQ. This CDR3 comprises 15 residues. V gave up 2 bases and J gave up 0 bases; unmatched junction bases: 1. CDR3 nucleotides: TGTGCCAGCAGCTTAAGGGACAGGAGCACAGATACGCAGTATTTT. Its protein product is CASSLRDRSTDTQYF.

This clone appeared once. This chain joins TRBV28 and TRBJ2-7; no clear D gene. V lost 5 bases and J lost 12, with 20 bases in between. The CDR3 runs 13 residues. Germline V gives CDR1 MDHEN, CDR2 SYDVKM. CDR3: CASSPHGRVAPYF. CDR3 DNA sequence: TGTGCCAGCAGTCCCCACGGTAGGGTAGCTCCGTACTTC. Filled out from reference TRBV28 and TRBJ2-7, the complete variable domain reads DVKVTQSSRYLVKRTGEKVFLECVQDMDHENMFWYRQDPGLGLRLIYFSYDVKMKEKGDIPEGYSVSREKKERFSLILESASTNQTSMYLCASSPHGRVAPYFGPGTRLTVT.

This chain links TRBV5-1 with TRBJ2-7, with TRBD2 as a possible D gene (6 bases). This CDR3 comprises 14 residues. Trimming removed 0 bases from V and 3 bases from J, with 10 bases in between. Germline V CDR1 and CDR2: SGHRS, YFSETQ. CDR3 protein: CASSLDGTGYEQYF. The CDR3 region has the DNA TGCGCCAGCAGCTTGGACGGGACTGGCTACGAGCAGTACTTC.

The J gene is TRBJ1-1, the V gene TRBV28, with D tentatively TRBD1 (6 bases). Trimming took off 7 bases at V and 2 bases at J, with 14 bases between the two ends. Germline CDR1 and CDR2: MDHEN and SYDVKM. This CDR3 spans 14 amino acids. The CDR3 sequence is CASTGTPSNTEAFF. The CDR3 DNA reads TGTGCCAGCACCGGGACACCTAGTAACACTGAAGCTTTCTTT.

This rearrangement joins TRBV7-6 to TRBJ1-1; D is unclear. Germline CDR1 SGHVS, CDR2 FNYEAQ. V lost 4 bases and J lost 1, with 13 bases in between. The CDR3 spans 15 residues. The CDR3 protein is CASSSGPGRNTEAFF. In DNA form, the CDR3 reads TGTGCCAGCAGCTCTGGTCCCGGACGGAACACTGAAGCTTTCTTT.

The gene calls are TRBV19 and TRBJ1-1; 7 bases align to TRBD1. The CDR3 is 15 residues long. Germline CDR1 reads LNHDA; CDR2 reads SQIVND (reference sequence). Germline trimming cut 3 bases from V and 5 bases from J; bases unmatched to any gene: 9. The chain's CDR3 is CASSMPGGRITEAFF. CDR3 nucleotide sequence: TGTGCCAGTAGTATGCCAGGGGGTAGGATTACTGAAGCTTTCTTT.

CDR3 bases: TGTGCCAGCAGCTTAGAAGGGACAGCTCAAGAGACCCAGTACTTC. This sequence encodes CASSLEGTAQETQYF. The gene calls are TRBV11-2 and TRBJ2-5; TRBD1 matches at 7 bases. The junction had 3 bases not matched to a gene; V was cut back by 0 bases and J by 2 bases. This CDR3 has 15 amino acids. Germline V CDR1 and CDR2: SGHAT, FQNNGV.